These 29 T cell receptor beta chains came from one sample sequenced in a study of human T cells and chemical hapten exposure. The time point here: patch test 2, 6 weeks after DPC sensitization. Documented treatment: therapeutic diphenylcyclopropenone sensitization with weekly scalp DPC. TCRdb passed the RACE reads through MiXCR, listing each CDR3 protein once. The sample shows about 82,000 distinct CDR3 sequences, 6.6% of them seen only once. This specimen was whole blood, taken in connection with sensitization to the hapten diphenylcyclopropenone (DPC). These receptors all stem from a woman in her thirties with alopecia areata. Some clones in this sample may be carry-over from other donors' samples.

The table lists this clonotype with a few counts. The V call is TRBV5-1, the J call TRBJ2-1, with D hard to call. V lost 0 bases and J 4 bases, leaving 5 bases between the germline ends. This CDR3 contains 13 residues. Germline V gene sequence: CDR1 SGHRS, CDR2 YFSETQ. DNA for the CDR3: TGCGCCAGCAGCTTGGTAGGATACAATGAGCAGTTCTTC. Encoded protein: CASSLVGYNEQFF.

This clonotype was found many times. This sequence joins TRBV20-1 and TRBJ2-1, with D maybe TRBD2 (7 bases). CDR1 and CDR2 (germline): DFQATT, SNEGSKA (reference sequence). Trimming took off 1 base at V and 10 bases at J, with 11 bases between the two ends. The length of the CDR3 is 12 residues. DNA of the CDR3: TGCAGTGCTAGAGTTGCGGGGGCCGAGCAGTTCTTC. Translating it yields CSARVAGAEQFF.

This clonotype was seen at least ten times. The chain is built from TRBV2 and TRBJ2-1; D is possibly TRBD1 (5 bases). The V and J ends lost 5 bases and 4 bases respectively, with 9 bases between them. The CDR3 runs to 13 residues. Germline V lookup: CDR1 SNHLY, CDR2 FYNNEI. Here the CDR3 reads CASSQRQYNEQFF. The CDR3 DNA follows: TGTGCCAGCAGTCAAAGACAGTACAATGAGCAGTTCTTC.

Ten or more counts support this clonotype. The V call is TRBV29-1, the J call TRBJ1-5; the D is unclear. Germline CDR1 reads SQVTM; CDR2 reads ANQGSEA. V shed 1 base and J shed 3 bases, with 28 bases lying between them. This CDR3 region has 20 residues. CDR3 DNA sequence: TGCAGCGTTGAAGTTCTCCTAAGGGAAAGTACCGATCCCCACAATCAGCCCCAGCATTTT. Its translation is CSVEVLLRESTDPHNQPQHF.

V gene TRBV20-1 combines with J gene TRBJ2-3; 11 bases match TRBD2. CDR3 length equals 15 residues. With 6 bases clipped from V and 6 bases from J, the junction kept 11 bases outside the gene matches. Germline V gene lookup returns CDR1 DFQATT and CDR2 SNEGSKA (reference sequence). CDR3 in DNA: TGCAGTGCCTCCATACTAGCGGGGGACCCCGATACGCAGTATTTT. Protein sequence: CSASILAGDPDTQYF.

This clonotype was seen repeatedly, ten times or more. The chain uses TRBV3-1 and TRBJ2-7; 10 bases fit TRBD2. V shed 9 bases, J shed 3 bases, and the junction held 8 bases outside the gene matches. Looked up from germline, CDR1 is LGHDT and CDR2 is YNNKEL (reference sequence). The CDR3 runs 14 residues. CDR3 DNA sequence: TGTGCCAGTCAGCAGCGGGGGGGAAACTACGAGCAGTACTTC. Translation gives CASQQRGGNYEQYF.

This clonotype occurred a few times. The chain has TRBV27 and TRBJ1-6, with no clear D. Trimming took 2 bases from V and 5 from J, leaving 7 bases between them. This CDR3 has 14 residues. Germline V gives CDR1 MNHEY, CDR2 SMNVEV (reference sequence). The CDR3, as DNA: TGTGCCAGCAGTTTAACAGCCCATAATTCACCCCTCCACTTT. It encodes CASSLTAHNSPLHF.

This clonotype came up a few times. The chain is built from TRBV5-4 and TRBJ1-2, with TRBD1 identical over 10 bases. Germline V lookup: CDR1 SGHNT, CDR2 YYREEE (reference sequence). Germline trimming cut 4 bases from V and 8 bases from J; bases unmatched to any gene: 8. The CDR3 is 14 residues long. The DNA of the CDR3 is TGTGCCAGCAGCCCCGGGACAGGGGCTCTGGGCTACACCTTC. Its translation is CASSPGTGALGYTF. Full variable domain (rest looked up from reference TRBV5-4 and TRBJ1-2): ETGVTQSPTHLIKTRGQQVTLRCSSQSGHNTVSWYQQALGQGPQFIFQYYREEENGRGNFPPRFSGLQFPNYSSELNVNALELDDSALYLCASSPGTGALGYTFGSGTRLTVV.

This clonotype was seen repeatedly, ten times or more. This rearrangement joins TRBV2 to TRBJ2-1, with TRBD1 as a possible D gene (6 bases). The V gene lost 3 bases and the J gene lost 7 bases, with 19 bases spanning the gap. Germline lookup yields CDR1 SNHLY and CDR2 FYNNEI. The CDR3 runs to 16 residues. The DNA for the CDR3 is TGTGCCAGCAGTGACCCTTACAGGGCGTCGGGGAATGAGCAGTTCTTC. This sequence encodes CASSDPYRASGNEQFF.

This clonotype was detected a few times. The V call is TRBV7-2, the J call TRBJ2-1; maybe TRBD1 (5 bases). From germline, CDR1 is SGHTA and CDR2 FQGNSA. The CDR3 has 18 residues. V lost 4 bases to trimming and J lost 0 bases, with 19 bases between them. CDR3 sequence: CASSSRRSQGISYNEQFF. For the CDR3, the DNA is TGTGCCAGCAGCTCCCGCCGGAGTCAGGGAATCTCCTACAATGAGCAGTTCTTC.

This clonotype appeared many times. The chain carries TRBV20-1 and TRBJ1-6, with D uncertain. V lost 3 bases, J lost 0 bases, and 15 bases lay in between. The germline gives CDR1 DFQATT, CDR2 SNEGSKA (reference sequence). There are 17 residues in the CDR3. In DNA form, the CDR3 reads TGCAGTGCTAGCCCAGGCTACCAGAGCTCCTATAATTCACCCCTCCACTTT. It is translated as CSASPGYQSSYNSPLHF.

Worth noting for this clonotype: A much bigger clone sits one base away, suggesting this may be a read error. The chain couples TRBV7-8 to TRBJ2-7; 9 positions match TRBD1. The CDR3 runs 15 residues. Germline loops: CDR1 SGHVS, CDR2 FQNEAQ. The CDR3 sequence: CASSLVGTGPYEKYF. The CDR3 nucleotides read TGTGCCAGCAGCTTAGTAGGGACAGGGCCCTACGAGAAGTACTTC.

The table lists this clonotype with many counts. This sequence joins TRBV5-1 and TRBJ2-3; D gene unclear. Trimming cost V 4 bases and J 2 bases, with 14 bases left between them. Looked up from germline, CDR1 is SGHRS and CDR2 is YFSETQ. The CDR3 sequence is 15 residues long. In DNA, the CDR3 is TGCGCCAGCAGCGCCATGGGCAGCTACACAGATACGCAGTATTTT. The encoded protein is CASSAMGSYTDTQYF.

The chain links TRBV7-9 to TRBJ1-3; D gene ambiguous. Germline-derived CDR1 and CDR2 are SEHNR and FQNEAQ (reference sequence). The CDR3 is 15 residues long. Trimming pared 5 bases from V and 2 bases from J, leaving 13 bases between. The CDR3 loop is CASSPIEDTGNTIYF. CDR3 DNA sequence: TGTGCCAGCAGCCCCATTGAAGACACTGGAAACACCATATATTTT.

This clonotype was detected ten times or more. V gene TRBV7-7 combines with J gene TRBJ2-7; D gene uncertain. Trimming left V 5 bases short and J 5 bases short, with 13 bases between. CDR1 is SSHAT and CDR2 is FNYEAQ in the germline V gene (reference sequence). The length of the CDR3 is 13 residues. The CDR3 loop is CASSPVLGDEQYF. The DNA for the CDR3 is TGTGCCAGCAGCCCCGTATTAGGTGACGAGCAGTACTTC.

This clonotype showed up just a few times. This chain links TRBV9 with TRBJ2-1, with 9 bases aligning to TRBD1. J was trimmed by 0 bases and V by 3 bases; bases with no gene match: 4. Germline values: CDR1 SGDLS, CDR2 YYNGEE. CDR3 length equals 16 residues. The CDR3 loop reads CASSGPGQGSYNEQFF. The DNA of the CDR3 is TGTGCCAGCAGCGGCCCGGGACAGGGCTCCTACAATGAGCAGTTCTTC.

There are many counts of this clonotype. The gene calls are TRBV19 and TRBJ2-7; tentatively, D is TRBD1 (6 bases). The CDR3 is 15 amino acids. CDR1 LNHDA and CDR2 SQIVND come from the germline V gene (reference sequence). V was clipped by 5 bases and J by 2 bases, with 16 bases between them. The CDR3 sequence: CASSFGAGAPYEQYF. CDR3 in DNA: TGTGCCAGTAGTTTCGGGGCAGGGGCCCCCTACGAGCAGTACTTC.

There are many counts of this clonotype. J is TRBJ2-1 and V is TRBV9; D gene uncertain. The germline gives CDR1 SGDLS, CDR2 YYNGEE. There are 15 residues in the CDR3. Trimming pared 4 bases from V and 6 bases from J, leaving 17 bases between. CDR3 bases: TGTGCCAGCAGCCCCGGTGGCGGAGCCCCCAATGAGCAGTTCTTC. This translates into CASSPGGGAPNEQFF.

V usage is TRBV28 and J usage is TRBJ2-1, with 13 bases that match TRBD2. The CDR3 contains 16 residues. V shed 5 bases, J shed 6 bases, and the junction held 7 bases outside the gene matches. Germline assignment: CDR1 MDHEN and CDR2 SYDVKM. The CDR3 sequence is CASSRGTSGARNEQFF. The CDR3 DNA is TGTGCCAGCAGTCGTGGGACTAGCGGGGCTCGCAATGAGCAGTTCTTC.

This clonotype was detected many times. The chain uses TRBV6-2 or TRBV6-3 and TRBJ1-1; no definite D call. The length of the CDR3 is 12 residues. V was pared by 8 bases and J by 0 bases, with 7 bases between. Germline V CDR1 and CDR2: MNHEY, SVGEGT. The CDR3 here is CASGELNTEAFF. For the CDR3, the DNA is TGTGCCAGCGGAGAGCTGAACACTGAAGCTTTCTTT.

This clonotype was detected ten times or more. The V call is TRBV12-3 or TRBV12-4, the J call TRBJ2-1, with 7 bases identical to TRBD1. With 5 bases clipped from V and 2 bases from J, the junction kept 9 bases outside the gene matches. The CDR3 is 16 residues long. The CDR3 nucleotides are TGTGCCAGCAGTGCCATCCTTACAGGGGCCTACAATGAGCAGTTCTTC. Translation: CASSAILTGAYNEQFF.

This clonotype was seen at least ten times. The V and J genes are TRBV6-5 and TRBJ2-5, with D perhaps TRBD2 (7 bases). Per the germline V gene, CDR1 is MNHEY and CDR2 is SVGAGI. V lost 4 bases, J lost 4 bases, and 16 bases lay in between. CDR3 length equals 15 residues. The CDR3 protein is CASSLGWGGRETQYF. The CDR3 DNA reads TGTGCCAGCAGTTTGGGGTGGGGGGGCCGAGAGACCCAGTACTTC.

This clonotype was seen ten or more times. V usage is TRBV6-5 and J usage is TRBJ2-5; a possible D gene is TRBD1 (6 bases). The CDR3 spans 16 residues. V was shortened by 0 bases and J by 4 bases, with 15 bases between the two germline ends. Germline V gene lookup returns CDR1 MNHEY and CDR2 SVGAGI. Here the CDR3 reads CASSYSFLVTGETQYF. CDR3 bases: TGTGCCAGCAGTTACTCGTTTCTGGTGACAGGAGAGACCCAGTACTTC.

This clonotype was observed many times. V usage is TRBV2 and J usage is TRBJ2-7, with 7 bases aligning to TRBD2. After removal of 2 bases from V and 7 bases from J, the junction contained 11 bases not matched to a gene. There are 15 residues in the CDR3. Germline V gene data show CDR1 as SNHLY and CDR2 as FYNNEI. CDR3 nucleotide sequence: TGTGCCAGCAGTGAAACTGGAGGGACTACGCGGGAGCAGTACTTC. It translates to CASSETGGTTREQYF. The whole variable domain, filled in from reference TRBV2 and TRBJ2-7, reads EPEVTQTPSHQVTQMGQEVILRCVPISNHLYFYWYRQILGQKVEFLVSFYNNEISEKSEIFDDQFSVERPDGSNFTLKIRSTKLEDSAMYFCASSETGGTTREQYFGPGTRLTVT.

The table lists this clonotype with many counts. The CDR3 DNA sequence: TGTGCCAGCAGCTCGGGACTCCACGGCAGCACAGATACGCAGTATTTT. Amino acids: CASSSGLHGSTDTQYF. This sequence joins TRBV5-6 and TRBJ2-3, with a possible D match to TRBD2 (6 bases). Germline CDR1 and CDR2: SGHDT and YYEEEE. This CDR3 is 16 amino acids long. Between the trimmed V and J ends, which lost 3 bases and 0 bases, there was a span of 14 bases.

The chain employs TRBV5-4 and TRBJ2-2; a possible D gene is TRBD1 (5 bases). CDR3 length equals 15 residues. Per germline, CDR1 SGHNT and CDR2 YYREEE (reference sequence). V was trimmed by 8 bases and J by 0 bases, leaving 14 bases between them. The CDR3 region is CASQKGASNTGELFF. The DNA for the CDR3 is TGTGCCAGTCAAAAAGGGGCATCGAACACCGGGGAGCTGTTTTTT. The full variable domain, in which reference TRBV5-4 and TRBJ2-2 provide the parts outside the CDR3, is ETGVTQSPTHLIKTRGQQVTLRCSSQSGHNTVSWYQQALGQGPQFIFQYYREEENGRGNFPPRFSGLQFPNYSSELNVNALELDDSALYLCASQKGASNTGELFFGEGSRLTVL.

This clonotype has at least ten counts. The chain employs TRBV5-1 and TRBJ1-1; TRBD1 might be the D (6 bases). V lost 2 bases and J lost 3, with 8 bases in between. Germline lookup yields CDR1 SGHRS and CDR2 YFSETQ. The CDR3 consists of 13 residues. The DNA for the CDR3 is TGCGCCAGCAGCTTACAGGGCGACACTGAAGCTTTCTTT. This encodes CASSLQGDTEAFF.

This clonotype showed up many times. This chain connects TRBV25-1 to TRBJ2-7, with unresolved D. CDR1 and CDR2 (germline): MGHDK, SYGVNS. Trimming took off 5 bases at V and 5 bases at J, with 4 bases between the two ends. The CDR3 extends over 10 amino acids. The CDR3 region has the DNA TGTGCCAGCAGTCTTCACGAGCAGTACTTC. Its translation is CASSLHEQYF.

This clonotype was seen at least ten times. The chain combines TRBV20-1 with TRBJ2-3; D possibly corresponds to TRBD2 (7 bases). V was pared by 3 bases and J by 6 bases, with 16 bases between. Germline CDR1 reads DFQATT; CDR2 reads SNEGSKA (reference sequence). The CDR3 extends over 14 amino acids. In DNA, the CDR3 is TGCAGTGCTAGTGCGGGGGCCCCCATCGATACGCAGTATTTT. Translating it yields CSASAGAPIDTQYF.